These T cell receptor beta chains were read from a single sample in a study of T-cell reconstitution after alpha-beta-depleted transplantation in children. TCRdb reprocessed the PCR reads with MiXCR, giving one entry per CDR3 protein. The table includes about 440,000 distinct CDR3 sequences, over 40% detected once. Sequenced material: PBMCs, taken before TCRalphabeta/CD19-depleted stem cell transplant. These receptors were obtained from a girl aged 2 to 10 with aplastic anemia, due to receive a stem cell transplant. The CDR3 runs from the conserved cysteine through the conserved F or W. D genes are given only for firm matches. Clone size is given for some rows only: seen once, a few or many times, or a class if the clone is expanded.

TRBV28	NA	TRBJ2-5	15	NA	TGTGCCAGCAGTATTACAGGGAGCGCGGATAAGACCCAGTACTTC	CASSITGSADKTQYF
TRBV28	many	TRBJ2-7	12	TRBD1	TGTGCCAGCAAGGGGGCCCTCGGCGAGCAGTACTTC	CASKGALGEQYF
TRBV20-1	many	TRBJ2-1	16	TRBD2	TGCAGTGCTAGAGATCAACTAGCGGGACTCTACAATGAGCAGTTCTTC	CSARDQLAGLYNEQFF
TRBV7-8	many	TRBJ2-1	13	TRBD2	TGTGCCAGCAGCCGCAGGGAGGGCAATGAGCAGTTCTTC	CASSRREGNEQFF
TRBV20-1	few	TRBJ1-2	13	NA	TGCAGTGCTAGAGAACCCCCGGGGCCCGGCTACACCTTC	CSAREPPGPGYTF
TRBV5-6	many	TRBJ2-1	13	NA	TGTGCCAGCAGCTCTGGGTTCCAGGGACTCGGGTTCTTC	CASSSGFQGLGFF
TRBV5-4	NA	TRBJ2-3	13	NA	TGTGCCAGCAGCTTAACAGCCGCAGATACGCAGTATTTT	CASSLTAADTQYF
TRBV19	NA	TRBJ2-7	15	TRBD2	TGTGCCAGTAGTAAACTCTACGCGGGGGACTACGAGCAGTACTTC	CASSKLYAGDYEQYF
TRBV5-1	many	TRBJ1-1	16	TRBD1	TGCGCCAGCCAGACGGGGACAGGGGCGATGAACACTGAAGCTTTCTTT	CASQTGTGAMNTEAFF
TRBV28	NA	TRBJ2-5	14	TRBD2	TGTGCCAGCAGTTTAGCGGTAGCGGGAGAGACCCAGTACTTC	CASSLAVAGETQYF
TRBV27	many	TRBJ2-2	14	NA	TGTGCCAGCAGTGGCCTAGGGGTGACCGGGGAGCTGTTTTTT	CASSGLGVTGELFF